What follows is one T cell receptor (beta chain) and its context. The source of the sample is a study of T cell responses to AZD1222 COVID-19 vaccine. V lost 4 bases and J lost 4, with 20 bases in between. The germline gives CDR1 MNHEY, CDR2 SVGEGT. This CDR3 has 16 amino acids. Sequencing used immunoSEQ multiplex PCR; TCRdb keeps in-frame clones, though not all of them. The table includes roughly 120,000 clones, 80% to 95% detected once. The rearrangement uses TRBV6-2 or TRBV6-3 and TRBJ2-7; D gene uncertain. Specimen: peripheral blood, collected on day 0 of AZD1222 vaccination. This receptor was taken from an adult in good health. Here the CDR3 DNA reads TGTGCCAGCAGTTTAGGGTCCAGACTTTTGTGGTACGAGCAGTACTTC. As protein: CASSLGSRLLWYEQYF.